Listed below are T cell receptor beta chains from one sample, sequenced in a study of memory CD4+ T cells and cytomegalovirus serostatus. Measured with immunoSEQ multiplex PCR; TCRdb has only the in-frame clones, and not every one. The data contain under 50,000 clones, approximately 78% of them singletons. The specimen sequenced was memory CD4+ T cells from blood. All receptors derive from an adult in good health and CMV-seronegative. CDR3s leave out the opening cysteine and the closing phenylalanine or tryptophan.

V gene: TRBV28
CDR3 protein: ASDPSGGGKSEAF

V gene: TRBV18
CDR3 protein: ASSQTDGRYEQY

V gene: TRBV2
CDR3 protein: ASKARQSGNTIY

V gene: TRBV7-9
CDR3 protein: ASSPDRGPLNTGELF

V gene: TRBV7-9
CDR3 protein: ASSLAQGGEQY

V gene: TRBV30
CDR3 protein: AWSGGRGIAKNIQY

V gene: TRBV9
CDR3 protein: ASSPGTETYGYT

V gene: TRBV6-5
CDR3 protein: ASCLDRVNTEAF

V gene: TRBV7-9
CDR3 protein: ASSRTGMRTEAF

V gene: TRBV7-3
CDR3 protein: ASSPTHTPGGYT

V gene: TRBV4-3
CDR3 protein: ASSQVLAGSGEQY

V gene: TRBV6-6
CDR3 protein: ASGTSGVSYEQY

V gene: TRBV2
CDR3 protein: ASSEWGDSNQPQH